This T cell receptor beta chain is drawn from a study of T cell responses to AZD1222 COVID-19 vaccine. The CDR3 length is 17 residues, termini included. Assay used: immunoSEQ multiplex PCR; TCRdb lists only in-frame clones, some missing. This sample has 130,000 or so clones, with roughly nine tenths found just once. On this clone: It is unclear where the CDR3 begins or ends on the DNA, so no DNA is shown, and the CDR3 is as TCRdb lists it.

This TCR was sampled from an adult who received the AZD1222 COVID-19 vaccine. The source material was peripheral blood, sampled 28 days after the second AZD1222 dose. The V and J genes are TRBV21-1 and TRBJ1-3; whether TRBD1, the table's D call, matches the DNA was not checked. TRBV21-1 is a listed pseudogene. CDR3 sequence reads: CASSKRVAGGSGNTIYF.